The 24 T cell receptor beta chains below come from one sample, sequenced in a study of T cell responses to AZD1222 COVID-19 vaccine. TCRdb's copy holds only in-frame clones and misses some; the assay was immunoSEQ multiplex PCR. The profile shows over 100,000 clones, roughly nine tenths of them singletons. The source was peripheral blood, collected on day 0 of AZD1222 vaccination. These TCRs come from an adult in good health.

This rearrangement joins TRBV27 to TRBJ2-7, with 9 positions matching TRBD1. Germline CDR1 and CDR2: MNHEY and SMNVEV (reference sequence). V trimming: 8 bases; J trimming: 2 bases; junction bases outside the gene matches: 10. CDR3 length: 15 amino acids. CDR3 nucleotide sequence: TGTGCCAGCCGAACAGTAGGGACAGGGACCTACGAGCAGTACTTC. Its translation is CASRTVGTGTYEQYF.

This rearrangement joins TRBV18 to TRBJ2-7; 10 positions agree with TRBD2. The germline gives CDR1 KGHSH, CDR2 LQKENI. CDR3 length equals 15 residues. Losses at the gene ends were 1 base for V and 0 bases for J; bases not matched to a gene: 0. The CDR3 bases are TGTGCCAGCTCACCACGGACTAGCGGCTCCTACGAGCAGTACTTC. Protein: CASSPRTSGSYEQYF.

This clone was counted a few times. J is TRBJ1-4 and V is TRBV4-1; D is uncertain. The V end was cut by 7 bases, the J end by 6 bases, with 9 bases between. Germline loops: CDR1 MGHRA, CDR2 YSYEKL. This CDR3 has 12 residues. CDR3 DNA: TGCGCCAGCAACCGTCCCTATGAAAAACTGTTTTTT. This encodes CASNRPYEKLFF.

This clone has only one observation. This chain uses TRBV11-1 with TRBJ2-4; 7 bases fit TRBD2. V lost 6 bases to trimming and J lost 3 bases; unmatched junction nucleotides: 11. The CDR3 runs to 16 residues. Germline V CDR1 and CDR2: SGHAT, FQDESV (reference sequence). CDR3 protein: CASSPAEGRGKNIQYF. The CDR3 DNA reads TGTGCCAGCAGTCCCGCGGAGGGGAGGGGCAAAAACATTCAGTACTTC.

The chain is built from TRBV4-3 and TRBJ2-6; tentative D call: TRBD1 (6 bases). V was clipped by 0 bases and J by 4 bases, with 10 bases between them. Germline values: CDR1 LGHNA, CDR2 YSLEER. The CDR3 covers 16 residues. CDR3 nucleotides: TGCGCCAGCAGCCAAGAAACAGGGTGGGGGGCCAACGTCCTGACTTTC. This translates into CASSQETGWGANVLTF.

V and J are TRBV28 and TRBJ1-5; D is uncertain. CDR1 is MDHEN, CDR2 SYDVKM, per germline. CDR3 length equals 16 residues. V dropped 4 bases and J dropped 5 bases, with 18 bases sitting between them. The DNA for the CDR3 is TGTGCCAGCAGTTCCAGGAACGCCCGTAGTGATCAGCCCCAGCATTTT. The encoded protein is CASSSRNARSDQPQHF.

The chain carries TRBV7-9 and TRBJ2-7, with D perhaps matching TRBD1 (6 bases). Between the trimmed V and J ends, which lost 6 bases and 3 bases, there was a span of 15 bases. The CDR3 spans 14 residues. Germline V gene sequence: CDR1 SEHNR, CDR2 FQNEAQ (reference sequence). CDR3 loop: CASRSGVQGYEQYF. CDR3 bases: TGTGCCAGCAGGTCAGGGGTTCAGGGCTACGAGCAGTACTTC.

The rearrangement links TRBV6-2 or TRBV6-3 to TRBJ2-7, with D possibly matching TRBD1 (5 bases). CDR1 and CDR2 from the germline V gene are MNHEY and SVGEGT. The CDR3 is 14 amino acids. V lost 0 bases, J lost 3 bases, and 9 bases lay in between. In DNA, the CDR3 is TGTGCCAGCAGTTACTCGTCGCAGGGCTACGAGCAGTACTTC. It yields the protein CASSYSSQGYEQYF.

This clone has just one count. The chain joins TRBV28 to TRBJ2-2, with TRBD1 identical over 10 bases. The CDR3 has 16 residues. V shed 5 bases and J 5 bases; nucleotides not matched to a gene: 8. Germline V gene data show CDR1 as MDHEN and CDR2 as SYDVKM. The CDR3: CASSPGTGAPTGELFF. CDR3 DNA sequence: TGTGCCAGCAGTCCTGGGACAGGGGCCCCGACCGGGGAGCTGTTTTTT.

The chain's CDR3 is CASSQSASGAATQYF. DNA of the CDR3: TGCGCCAGCAGCCAATCCGCTAGCGGGGCTGCTACGCAGTATTTT. The chain couples TRBV4-3 to TRBJ2-3; 9 bases align to TRBD2. Germline V gene sequence: CDR1 LGHNA, CDR2 YSLEER. J lost 8 bases, V lost 2 bases, and 8 bases had no gene match. The CDR3 spans 15 residues.

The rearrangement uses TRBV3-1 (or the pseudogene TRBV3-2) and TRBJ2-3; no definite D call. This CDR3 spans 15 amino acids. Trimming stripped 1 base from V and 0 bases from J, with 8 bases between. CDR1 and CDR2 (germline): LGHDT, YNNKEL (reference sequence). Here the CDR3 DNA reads TGTGCCAGCAGCCAAGGGGAAGTAAGCACAGATACGCAGTATTTT. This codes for CASSQGEVSTDTQYF.

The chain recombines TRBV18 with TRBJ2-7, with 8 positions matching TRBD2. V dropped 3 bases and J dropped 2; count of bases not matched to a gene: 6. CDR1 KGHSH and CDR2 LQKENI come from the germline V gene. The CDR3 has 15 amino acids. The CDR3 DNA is TGTGCCAGCTCACCGATCCCGGGACTAGCCTACGAGCAGTACTTC. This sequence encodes CASSPIPGLAYEQYF.

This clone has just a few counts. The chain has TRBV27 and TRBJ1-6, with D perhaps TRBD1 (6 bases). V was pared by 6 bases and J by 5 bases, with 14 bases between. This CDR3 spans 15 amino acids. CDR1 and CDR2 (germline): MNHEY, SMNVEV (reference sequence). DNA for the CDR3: TGTGCCAGCAGAGTACAGGGCTTTAATAATTCACCCCTCCACTTT. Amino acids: CASRVQGFNNSPLHF.

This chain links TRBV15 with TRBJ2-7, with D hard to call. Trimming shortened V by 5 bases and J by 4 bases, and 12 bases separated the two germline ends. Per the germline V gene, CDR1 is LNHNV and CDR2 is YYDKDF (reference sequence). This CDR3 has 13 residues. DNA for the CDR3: TGTGCCACCAGCTCCGAATTCTTGTACGAGCAGTACTTC. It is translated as CATSSEFLYEQYF.

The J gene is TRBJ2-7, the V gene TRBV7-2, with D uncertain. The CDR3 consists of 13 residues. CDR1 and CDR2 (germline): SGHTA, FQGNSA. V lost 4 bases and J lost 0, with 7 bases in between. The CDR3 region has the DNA TGTGCCAGCAGCTCGGACCCCTCCTACGAGCAGTACTTC. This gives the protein CASSSDPSYEQYF.

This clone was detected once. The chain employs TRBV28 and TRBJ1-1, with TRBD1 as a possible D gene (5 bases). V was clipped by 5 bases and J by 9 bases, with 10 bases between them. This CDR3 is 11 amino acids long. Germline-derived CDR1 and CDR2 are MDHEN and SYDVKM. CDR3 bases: TGTGCCAGCAGTAAGACAGTAAAAGCTTTCTTT. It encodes CASSKTVKAFF.

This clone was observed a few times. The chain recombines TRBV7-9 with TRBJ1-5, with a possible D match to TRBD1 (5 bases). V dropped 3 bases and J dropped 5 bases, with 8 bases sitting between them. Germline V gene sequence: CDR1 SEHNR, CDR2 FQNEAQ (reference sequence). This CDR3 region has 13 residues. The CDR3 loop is CASSFAGDQPQHF. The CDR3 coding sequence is TGTGCCAGCAGCTTTGCGGGGGATCAGCCCCAGCATTTT.

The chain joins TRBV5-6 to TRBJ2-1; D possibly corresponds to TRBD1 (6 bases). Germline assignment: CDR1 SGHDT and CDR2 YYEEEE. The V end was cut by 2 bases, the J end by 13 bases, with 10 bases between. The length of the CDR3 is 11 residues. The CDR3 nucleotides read TGTGCCAGCAGCTTAGGGGACACTCAGTTCTTC. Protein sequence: CASSLGDTQFF.

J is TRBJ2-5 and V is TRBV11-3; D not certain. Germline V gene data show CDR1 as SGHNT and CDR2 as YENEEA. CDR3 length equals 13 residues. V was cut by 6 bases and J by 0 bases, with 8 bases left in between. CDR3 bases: TGTGCCAGCAGTCACCGGGACCAAGAGACCCAGTACTTC. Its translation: CASSHRDQETQYF. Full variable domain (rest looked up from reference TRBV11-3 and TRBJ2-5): EAGVVQSPRYKIIEKKQPVAFWCNPISGHNTLYWYLQNLGQGPELLIRYENEEAVDDSQLPKDRFSAERLKGVDSTLKIQPAELGDSAVYLCASSHRDQETQYFGPGTRLLVL.

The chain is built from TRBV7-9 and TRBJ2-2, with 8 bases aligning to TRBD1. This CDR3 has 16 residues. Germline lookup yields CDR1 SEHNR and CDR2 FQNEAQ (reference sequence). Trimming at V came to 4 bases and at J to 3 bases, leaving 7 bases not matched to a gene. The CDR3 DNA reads TGTGCCAGCAGCTCAAGACAGGGGAGTGACACCGGGGAGCTGTTTTTT. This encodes CASSSRQGSDTGELFF.

The CDR3 protein is CAWSPGTSTEQYF. CDR3 bases: TGTGCCTGGAGTCCCGGGACTAGCACCGAGCAGTACTTC. V is TRBV30 and J is TRBJ2-7; 9 bases match TRBD2. The CDR3 loop spans 13 amino acids. Germline values: CDR1 GTSNPN, CDR2 SVGIG (reference sequence). V dropped 2 bases and J dropped 6; count of bases not matched to a gene: 5. The whole variable domain, filled in from reference TRBV30 and TRBJ2-7, reads SQTIHQWPATLVQPVGSPLSLECTVEGTSNPNLYWYRQAAGRGLQLLFYSVGIGQISSEVPQNLSASRPQDRQFILSSKKLLLSDSGFYLCAWSPGTSTEQYFGPGTRLTVT.

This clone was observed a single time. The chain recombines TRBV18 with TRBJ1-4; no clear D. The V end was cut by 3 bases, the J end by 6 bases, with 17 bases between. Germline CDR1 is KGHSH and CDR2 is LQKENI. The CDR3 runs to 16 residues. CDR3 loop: CASSPQDHIPHEKLFF. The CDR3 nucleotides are TGTGCCAGCTCACCCCAGGACCATATCCCTCATGAAAAACTGTTTTTT.

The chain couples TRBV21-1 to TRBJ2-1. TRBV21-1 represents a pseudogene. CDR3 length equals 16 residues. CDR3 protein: CASSKRGTPPYNEQFF. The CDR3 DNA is TGTGCCAGCAGCAAAAGAGGGACCCCGCCCTACAATGAGCAGTTCTTC.

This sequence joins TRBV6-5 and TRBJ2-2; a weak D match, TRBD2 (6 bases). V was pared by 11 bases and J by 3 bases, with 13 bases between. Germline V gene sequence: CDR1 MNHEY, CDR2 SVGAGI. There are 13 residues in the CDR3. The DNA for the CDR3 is TGTGCCCTCTTGGGGGGTCACACCGGGGAGCTGTTTTTT. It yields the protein CALLGGHTGELFF.